Listed below are T cell receptor beta chains from one sample, sequenced in a study of cytomegalovirus exposure and HLA in healthy donors. The repertoire was sequenced with immunoSEQ multiplex PCR; TCRdb's copy has only in-frame clones and lacks some. This sample has some 160,000 clones, with about 88% found just once. Sequencing was carried out using PBMCs. The receptors come from a man aged 18 to 29 in good health and CMV-seronegative. Each CDR3 is given with its conserved first and last residue. D genes are given only for firm matches. Some rows have no size entry. The others give once, few or many, or a class for an expanded clone.

J gene,clone size,V gene,D gene,CDR3 DNA,CDR3 protein
TRBJ2-5,few,TRBV5-1,TRBD1,TGCGCCAGCAGCCGCGGACAGGGGGAAGAGACCCAGTACTTC,CASSRGQGEETQYF
TRBJ1-6,-,TRBV30,-,TGTGCCTGCTTTAGGGGGGGACGGTCCTATAATTCACCCCTCCACTTT,CACFRGGRSYNSPLHF
TRBJ1-1,-,TRBV28,-,TGTGCCAGCAGTTCCCCCCCGGGGGGTAACACTGAAGCTTTCTTT,CASSSPPGGNTEAFF
TRBJ2-1,-,TRBV6-5,-,TGTGCCAGCAGTTACTCGTTTTCAGGGGTCAATGAGCAGTTCTTC,CASSYSFSGVNEQFF
TRBJ1-2,-,TRBV28,TRBD1,TGTGCCAGCAATTCCCCCCAGGGGGCATACGGCTACACCTTC,CASNSPQGAYGYTF
TRBJ1-2,few,TRBV10-3,-,TGTGCCATCAGTGATAATACCGGGGGCTACACCTTC,CAISDNTGGYTF
TRBJ2-7,many,TRBV6-5,TRBD2,TGTGCCAGCAGTACCGGGACTAGCTCCTACGAGCAGTACTTC,CASSTGTSSYEQYF
TRBJ1-2,once,TRBV27,-,TGTGCCAGCAGTTTCGCAGGGGTAGACAGCCACTATGGCTACACCTTC,CASSFAGVDSHYGYTF
TRBJ2-2,-,TRBV4-1,TRBD1,TGCGCCAGCAGCCTCACAGGGGGCGGGATGTACACCGGGGAGCTGTTTTTT,CASSLTGGGMYTGELFF
TRBJ2-1,-,TRBV5-6,TRBD2,TGTGCCAGCAGCTTGACTAGCGGGGACAATGAGCAGTTCTTC,CASSLTSGDNEQFF
TRBJ1-1,-,TRBV27,-,TGTGCCAGCAGTTTAACAGGGACCCACACTGAAGCTTTCTTT,CASSLTGTHTEAFF
TRBJ2-2,-,TRBV5-4,-,TGTGCCAGCAGCCGCCGAGGACTCGATGCCGGGGAGCTGTTTTTT,CASSRRGLDAGELFF
TRBJ1-2,-,TRBV6-5,-,TGTGCCAGCAGTTCCCAGGCCCACTATGGCTACACCTTC,CASSSQAHYGYTF
TRBJ2-3,-,TRBV11-2,-,TGTGCCAGCAGCTTTACAGGAACAGATACGCAGTATTTT,CASSFTGTDTQYF
TRBJ2-3,-,TRBV28,TRBD2,TGTGCCAGCAGTAACAGCGGGAGGTACGTGTATTTT,CASSNSGRYVYF
TRBJ2-4,-,TRBV28,-,TGTGCCAGCAGTTTCCGGGGTATAAGCGCCAAAAACATTCAGTACTTC,CASSFRGISAKNIQYF
TRBJ2-3,-,TRBV11-3,-,TGTGCCAGCAGCAGGGGAATGACAGATACGCAGTATTTT,CASSRGMTDTQYF
TRBJ1-1,few,TRBV11-2,TRBD1,TGTGCCAGCAGCTCCACAGGGGGGAACACTGAAGCTTTCTTT,CASSSTGGNTEAFF
TRBJ2-7,-,TRBV11-2,TRBD2,TGTGCCAGCAGCATAGGACTAGTGGGATCCGAGCAGTACTTC,CASSIGLVGSEQYF
TRBJ2-5,-,TRBV27,TRBD2,TGTGCCAGCAGTTTTATAAGCGGGAGAGTTGGGACCCAGTACTTC,CASSFISGRVGTQYF
TRBJ2-5,once,TRBV6-5,-,TGTGCCAGCAGTTACGAAGGAGAGTCCAGAGAGACCCAGTACTTC,CASSYEGESRETQYF
TRBJ2-5,-,TRBV27,-,TGTGCCAGCAGTTTATCGGGGGGGGCTGTGGAGACCCAGTACTTC,CASSLSGGAVETQYF
TRBJ2-3,-,TRBV2,-,TGTGCCAGCAGTCTACGGGCGGGGTTGGGGGGCACAGATACGCAGTATTTT,CASSLRAGLGGTDTQYF
TRBJ2-1,-,TRBV11-3,-,TGTGCCAGCTCCCCCCGGGGAAATGGGCTGATTAATGAGCAGTTCTTC,CASSPRGNGLINEQFF
TRBJ2-7,-,TRBV11-2,-,TGTGCCAGCAGCGCGTATACAGGGCCGGATTACGAGCAGTACTTC,CASSAYTGPDYEQYF
TRBJ1-1,-,TRBV10-1,TRBD1,TGCGCCAGCAGTGACATGGACAGGGCGGCTACTGAAGCTTTCTTT,CASSDMDRAATEAFF
TRBJ1-2,-,TRBV5-1,-,TGCGCCAGCAGCTTGGGTCCGACAGTTAAAGGCGGCTACACCTTC,CASSLGPTVKGGYTF
TRBJ1-4,once,TRBV18,-,TGTGCCAGCCGCCGGGACATGGATGAAAAACTGTTTTTT,CASRRDMDEKLFF
TRBJ1-5,-,TRBV4-1,-,TGCGCCAGCAGCCAATCCATTTCCCGGGGGGTAAATCAGCCCCAGCATTTT,CASSQSISRGVNQPQHF
TRBJ1-6,-,TRBV5-6,TRBD1,TGTGCCAGCAGTGCTTGGGGGACAGGGGGCTCACCCCTCCACTTT,CASSAWGTGGSPLHF
TRBJ2-1,-,TRBV10-3,-,TGTGCCATCAGGGACAGAAGTGAGCAGTTCTTC,CAIRDRSEQFF
TRBJ2-7,-,TRBV20-1,-,TGCAGTGCAAGGTCAGGGTACGAGCAGTACTTC,CSARSGYEQYF
TRBJ2-3,-,TRBV5-1,TRBD2,TGCGCCAGCAGCGGGGGGACTAGCGGGACGACAGATACGCAGTATTTT,CASSGGTSGTTDTQYF
TRBJ1-2,-,TRBV25-1,-,TGTGCCAGCAGTGACTCACGCAGGGATGGCTACACCTTC,CASSDSRRDGYTF
TRBJ2-3,-,TRBV14,TRBD2,TGTGCCAGCAGCCCGCCATCCTGGCGGGAGAAAGATACGCAGTATTTT,CASSPPSWREKDTQYF
TRBJ2-3,-,TRBV5-1,-,TGCGCCAGCAGTCCAGTCGACACCACCACAGATACGCAGTATTTT,CASSPVDTTTDTQYF
TRBJ2-7,-,TRBV7-6,TRBD2,TGTGCCAGCAGCTTAGACGGGACTAGCAGCGAGCAGTACTTC,CASSLDGTSSEQYF
TRBJ2-7,-,TRBV7-9,-,TGTGCCAGCAGCTTAGTTGGGGCTAGAAGCCACGAGCAGTACTTC,CASSLVGARSHEQYF
TRBJ1-2,-,TRBV28,TRBD1,TGTGCCAGCAGTAAGACAGGGTTGAACTATGGCTACACCTTC,CASSKTGLNYGYTF
TRBJ1-2,-,TRBV28,TRBD1,TGTGCCAGCACCTCAACAGGGGGCGCCCACTATGGCTACACCTTC,CASTSTGGAHYGYTF
TRBJ1-1,-,TRBV4-1,-,TGCGCCAGCAGCTCCCTAAACGGGGGGAACACTGAAGCTTTCTTT,CASSSLNGGNTEAFF
TRBJ1-2,-,TRBV11-2,TRBD1,TGTGCCAGCAGCCCTCCTGGGACAGGGGCCTCCCTCTACACCTTC,CASSPPGTGASLYTF
TRBJ2-7,once,TRBV6-6,TRBD2,TGTGCCAGCTCCTGGGGAGGGTCCTCCTACGAGCAGTACTTC,CASSWGGSSYEQYF
TRBJ2-2,-,TRBV4-3,TRBD2,TGCGCCAGCAGCCAAGACCCGGGAGGGCCGGGCGGGGAGCTGTTTTTT,CASSQDPGGPGGELFF
TRBJ1-5,-,TRBV4-1,-,TGCGCCAGCAGCCAAGTCTCTGGCCCCAATCAGCCCCAGCATTTT,CASSQVSGPNQPQHF
TRBJ1-4,-,TRBV6-1,-,TGTGCCAGCAGTGGATCCTACGGAGGGGCAACTAATGAAAAACTGTTTTTT,CASSGSYGGATNEKLFF
TRBJ1-1,once,TRBV10-3,-,TGTGCCATCAGTGAGTCGGCCCGGGACACCATGAACACTGAAGCTTTCTTT,CAISESARDTMNTEAFF
TRBJ1-1,-,TRBV4-1,TRBD1,TGTGCCAGCAGCCGACCTCAGGGGGCTGGCGTCACTGAAGCTTTCTTT,CASSRPQGAGVTEAFF
TRBJ1-5,-,TRBV5-1,-,TGCGCCAGCAGCTACCCAAGCCCCCGGGGGAATCAGCCCCAGCATTTT,CASSYPSPRGNQPQHF
TRBJ2-1,-,TRBV27,TRBD1,TGTGCCAGCAGTCCTCGACAGGGCGAGCAGTTCTTC,CASSPRQGEQFF
TRBJ2-1,-,TRBV11-2,TRBD1,TGTGCCAGCATTGGGACAGGCGGTTCCTACAATGAGCAGTTCTTC,CASIGTGGSYNEQFF